This T cell receptor (beta chain) was captured by sequencing in a study of blood T cell repertoires in COVID-19. As for the study in general: Some COVID-19 samples were acute and others convalescent; all came from the United States, Italy and Spain.

Repertoires were generated with immunoSEQ multiplex PCR, while TCRdb's copy carries only in-frame clones and drops some. Seen here are roughly 130,000 clones, approximately 87% observed once, and the top ten hold about 3.6%. This CDR3 is 14 amino acids long. J lost 9 bases, V lost 6 bases, and 9 bases had no gene match. CDR1 and CDR2 from the germline V gene are SNHLY and FYNNEI. The sample comprised peripheral blood. The chain is built from TRBV2 and TRBJ1-4; 8 bases line up with TRBD1. The receptor's source is a woman aged 60 to 75 with acute or convalescent COVID-19. The CDR3 here is CASSADRGRKKLFF. The DNA of the CDR3 is TGTGCCAGCAGCGCCGACAGGGGAAGAAAAAAACTGTTTTTT.